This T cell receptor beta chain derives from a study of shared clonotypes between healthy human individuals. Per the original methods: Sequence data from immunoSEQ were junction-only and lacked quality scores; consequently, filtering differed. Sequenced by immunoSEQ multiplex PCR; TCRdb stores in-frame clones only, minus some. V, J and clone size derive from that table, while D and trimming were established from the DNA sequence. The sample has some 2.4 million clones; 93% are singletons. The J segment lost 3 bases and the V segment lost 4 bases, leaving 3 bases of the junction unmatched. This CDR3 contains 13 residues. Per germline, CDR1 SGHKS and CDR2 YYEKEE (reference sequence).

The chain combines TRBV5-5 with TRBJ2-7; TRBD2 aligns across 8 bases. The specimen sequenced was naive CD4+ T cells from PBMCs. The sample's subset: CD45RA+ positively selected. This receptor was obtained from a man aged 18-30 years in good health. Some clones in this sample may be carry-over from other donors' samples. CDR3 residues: CASSGTSGYEQYF. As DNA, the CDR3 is TGTGCCAGCAGCGGTACTAGCGGCTACGAGCAGTACTTC.